The 32 T cell receptor beta chains reported below all come from one sample, sequenced in a study of CD8 T cells in ankylosing spondylitis. Findings and caveats of the study: Apparently characteristic of ankylosing spondylitis blood was a TCR beta motif (roughly eight highly homologous variants).

No antigen is known for these receptors. Each CDR3 protein is one row after TCRdb ran MiXCR on the 5' RACE reads. The data show 400,000 or so distinct CDR3 sequences, roughly a quarter seen once. Sequences were obtained from blood, either unsorted or a sorted T cell fraction (not recorded which). These receptors all come from a male donor with ankylosing spondylitis.

V is TRBV5-6 and J is TRBJ2-7; D unclear. Germline V gene lookup returns CDR1 SGHDT and CDR2 YYEEEE. V was clipped by 2 bases and J by 5 bases, with 11 bases between them. This CDR3 has 13 amino acids. Written as DNA, the CDR3 is TGTGCCAGCAGCTTATTGCCCTTGGACGAGCAGTACTTC. This codes for CASSLLPLDEQYF.

The chain recombines TRBV20-1 with TRBJ2-1; no clear D. The CDR3 extends over 15 amino acids. Germline CDR1 reads DFQATT; CDR2 reads SNEGSKA (reference sequence). V lost 0 bases and J 4 bases, leaving 13 bases between the germline ends. As DNA, the CDR3 is TGCAGTGCTAGAGATCGTCGGGTGTTTTACAATGAGCAGTTCTTC. Amino acid sequence: CSARDRRVFYNEQFF.

J is TRBJ1-2 and V is TRBV20-1; no reliable D call. The V gene lost 4 bases and the J gene lost 6 bases, with 12 bases spanning the gap. CDR3 length equals 12 residues. Germline V gene lookup returns CDR1 DFQATT and CDR2 SNEGSKA (reference sequence). The CDR3 DNA reads as TGCAGTGCTATCGGGGTAGTGGATGGCTACACCTTC. Protein sequence: CSAIGVVDGYTF.

The chain carries TRBV20-1 and TRBJ1-2, with a weak D call TRBD1 (6 bases). V was pared by 6 bases and J by 6 bases, with 17 bases between. The CDR3 runs to 13 residues. The germline V gene encodes CDR1 DFQATT and CDR2 SNEGSKA (reference sequence). The CDR3 DNA reads TGCAGTGCCGAAAAACAGGGACTCGATGGCTACACCTTC. Translated, it gives CSAEKQGLDGYTF.

V usage is TRBV19 and J usage is TRBJ1-5, with 9 positions matching TRBD1. In germline, CDR1 is LNHDA, CDR2 SQIVND (reference sequence). The CDR3 spans 14 residues. The J segment lost 7 bases and the V segment lost 11 bases, leaving 12 bases of the junction unmatched. In nucleotides, the CDR3 is TGTGCCGCAGCTGGGGACAGGGCGGGACAGCCCCAGCATTTT. Translated: CAAAGDRAGQPQHF. The whole variable domain, filled in from reference TRBV19 and TRBJ1-5, reads DGGITQSPKYLFRKEGQNVTLSCEQNLNHDAMYWYRQDPGQGLRLIYYSQIVNDFQKGDIAEGYSVSREKKESFPLTVTSAQKNPTAFYLCAAAGDRAGQPQHFGDGTRLSIL.

In its sample, this clonotype was seen a few times. The chain is built from TRBV7-2 and TRBJ2-3, with 11 nucleotides matching TRBD2. Trimming removed 8 bases from V and 2 bases from J; junction bases left unmatched: 9. The CDR3 sequence is 16 residues long. Germline V CDR1 and CDR2: SGHTA, FQGNSA. The CDR3 nucleotides are TGTGCCAGCGGCCCATTTAGCGGGAGGGTCACAGATACGCAGTATTTT. Translated, it gives CASGPFSGRVTDTQYF.

The genes are TRBV7-9 and TRBJ2-7, with 7 bases fitting TRBD1. The J segment lost 1 base and the V segment lost 5 bases, leaving 5 bases of the junction unmatched. This CDR3 comprises 14 residues. Germline V gene sequence: CDR1 SEHNR, CDR2 FQNEAQ (reference sequence). CDR3 nucleotides: TGTGCCAGCAGCACCCCGACAGGGTCCTACGAGCAGTACTTC. Encoded protein: CASSTPTGSYEQYF.

There are many counts of this clonotype. V gene TRBV14 combines with J gene TRBJ1-5; tentatively, D is TRBD1 (5 bases). The CDR3 is 13 amino acids. The germline V and J ends were trimmed by 0 bases and 9 bases, with 9 bases remaining between them. Germline loops: CDR1 SGHDN, CDR2 FVKESK. The CDR3 is CASSQERGTPQHF. The DNA of the CDR3 is TGTGCCAGCAGCCAAGAAAGGGGAACGCCCCAGCATTTT.

This clonotype showed up just a few times. The chain uses TRBV20-1 and TRBJ2-4; D is uncertain. Germline CDR1 and CDR2: DFQATT and SNEGSKA (reference sequence). CDR3 length equals 14 residues. Trimming removed 5 bases from V and 8 bases from J, with 19 bases in between. The CDR3: CSAPQLVALDIQYF. The CDR3 nucleotides read TGCAGTGCTCCGCAGCTAGTCGCTCTCGACATTCAGTACTTC.

The table lists this clonotype with a few counts. The V and J genes are TRBV5-1 and TRBJ2-2, with 7 bases lining up with TRBD1. The CDR3 loop spans 19 amino acids. J gave up 5 bases and V 3 bases, and 19 bases lay outside the gene matches. Germline loops: CDR1 SGHRS, CDR2 YFSETQ. The CDR3 DNA reads TGCGCCAGCAGCTCCAGTTCAGGGGATTACAGGGGCCGAACCGGGGAGCTGTTTTTT. Residues: CASSSSSGDYRGRTGELFF.

The chain carries TRBV20-1 and TRBJ1-1, with unresolved D. V gave up 1 base and J gave up 1 base, with 16 bases separating them. The CDR3 spans 16 residues. The germline V gene has CDR1 DFQATT and CDR2 SNEGSKA (reference sequence). The CDR3 loop reads CSARGVDWYENTEAFF. DNA of the CDR3: TGCAGTGCTAGAGGTGTCGATTGGTACGAGAACACTGAAGCTTTCTTT.

This clonotype was observed at least ten times. For the CDR3, the DNA is TGTGCCAGCAGCCAAGTGAGGTTCCAAGAGACCCAGTACTTC. Translated, it gives CASSQVRFQETQYF. V gene TRBV3-1 combines with J gene TRBJ2-5; D call uncertain. From germline, CDR1 is LGHDT and CDR2 YNNKEL (reference sequence). The V end lost 1 base, the J end lost 1 base, and 7 bases lay between the germline ends. The CDR3 is 14 amino acids.

The chain employs TRBV5-1 and TRBJ2-2; 9 bases are a match to TRBD2. V was pared by 5 bases and J by 7 bases, with 3 bases of the junction left unmatched. Germline CDR1 SGHRS, CDR2 YFSETQ. CDR3 size: 13 residues. The CDR3 sequence is CASRLAGVGELFF. CDR3 nucleotides: TGCGCCAGCAGGTTAGCGGGAGTCGGGGAGCTGTTTTTT.

The chain links TRBV5-1 to TRBJ2-7, with 13 bases identical to TRBD2. The CDR3 contains 19 residues. CDR1 SGHRS and CDR2 YFSETQ come from the germline V gene. V shed 5 bases, J shed 3 bases, and the junction held 17 bases outside the gene matches. The CDR3 coding sequence is TGCGCCAGCAGGCCAATCGGACTAGCGGGAGTTTCTCAGGGCTACGAGCAGTACTTC. Amino acids: CASRPIGLAGVSQGYEQYF.

CDR3 residues: CASSQDLVGGDKFF. In DNA, the CDR3 is TGTGCCAGCAGCCAAGATCTGGTAGGAGGTGATAAGTTCTTC. This chain connects TRBV3-1 to TRBJ2-1; D is perhaps TRBD2 (5 bases). Trimming removed 0 bases from V and 14 bases from J, with 17 bases in between. Per germline, CDR1 LGHDT and CDR2 YNNKEL (reference sequence). This CDR3 contains 14 residues.

CDR3 amino acids: CASSFRGNTGELFF. For the CDR3, the DNA is TGTGCCAGCAGCTTTAGAGGCAACACCGGGGAGCTGTTTTTT. The chain couples TRBV11-2 to TRBJ2-2; no clear D gene. Germline CDR1 and CDR2: SGHAT and FQNNGV. This CDR3 has 14 residues. Trimming pared 3 bases from V and 2 bases from J, leaving 7 bases between.

This clonotype has only a few counts. The rearrangement uses TRBV7-8 and TRBJ2-5; D is possibly TRBD2 (7 bases). Per germline, CDR1 SGHVS and CDR2 FQNEAQ. V was trimmed by 7 bases and J by 5 bases, leaving 26 bases between them. The CDR3 runs to 17 residues. The CDR3 sequence: CASNNRVRGAHSETQYF. The CDR3 nucleotides read TGTGCCAGCAACAATAGGGTCCGGGGGGCGCATTCGGAGACCCAGTACTTC.

This clonotype has just a few counts. V is TRBV6-1 and J is TRBJ2-3; no clear D gene. V lost 6 bases and J 2 bases, leaving 6 bases between the germline ends. The CDR3 runs 12 residues. CDR1 and CDR2 (germline): MNHNS, SASEGT. The DNA for the CDR3 is TGTGCCAGCAGATTTATCACAGATACGCAGTATTTT. It is translated as CASRFITDTQYF.

This clonotype turned up a few times. This rearrangement joins TRBV7-9 to TRBJ1-5, with TRBD1 identical over 10 bases. In germline, CDR1 is SEHNR, CDR2 FQNEAQ (reference sequence). Losses at the gene ends were 5 bases for V and 7 bases for J; bases not matched to a gene: 8. The CDR3 contains 15 residues. The CDR3 protein is CASSRQGAGNQPQHF. The CDR3 DNA is TGTGCCAGCAGCCGACAGGGGGCTGGGAACCAGCCCCAGCATTTT. The whole variable domain, remainder taken from reference TRBV7-9 and TRBJ1-5, is DTGVSQNPRHKITKRGQNVTFRCDPISEHNRLYWYRQTLGQGPEFLTYFQNEAQLEKSRLLSDRFSAERPKGSFSTLEIQRTEQGDSAMYLCASSRQGAGNQPQHFGDGTRLSIL.

The V and J genes are TRBV5-6 and TRBJ1-2; 9 bases agree with TRBD1. The CDR3 totals 13 residues. V was clipped by 4 bases and J by 8 bases; unmatched bases: 6. Germline CDR1 reads SGHDT; CDR2 reads YYEEEE. The CDR3 region has the DNA TGTGCCAGCAGCCCAGACAGGGGGATAGGCTACACCTTC. This encodes CASSPDRGIGYTF.

This clonotype was seen more than once but under ten times. The V call is TRBV29-1, the J call TRBJ2-5; D remains unclear. The ends were cut back, 2 bases at V and 2 bases at J, with 9 bases in the middle. CDR1 is SQVTM and CDR2 is ANQGSEA in the germline V gene. This CDR3 region has 13 residues. CDR3 protein: CSVENRWQETQYF. CDR3 sequence (DNA): TGCAGCGTTGAAAACCGGTGGCAAGAGACCCAGTACTTC.

This clonotype was recorded a few times. In DNA, the CDR3 is TGCGCCAGCAGCCCCCGGGGGGATGGCTCCTACAATGAGCAGTTCTTC. The encoded protein is CASSPRGDGSYNEQFF. The V call is TRBV5-1, the J call TRBJ2-1; 7 bases fit TRBD2. The CDR3 is made up of 16 amino acids. With 4 bases clipped from V and 0 bases from J, the junction kept 7 bases outside the gene matches. Germline CDR1 and CDR2: SGHRS and YFSETQ.

This clonotype was seen more than once but under ten times. The chain couples TRBV20-1 to TRBJ2-1; D gene uncertain. This CDR3 spans 12 amino acids. In germline, CDR1 is DFQATT, CDR2 SNEGSKA (reference sequence). Trimming pared 5 bases from V and 3 bases from J, leaving 8 bases between. CDR3 residues: CSAGLNYNEQFF. The CDR3 DNA is TGCAGTGCTGGCCTAAACTACAATGAGCAGTTCTTC.

CDR3 loop: CASSGPGHIPSYEQYV. The CDR3 nucleotides are TGTGCCAGCAGTGGACCGGGACATATACCTTCCTACGAGCAGTACGTC. The chain couples TRBV6-2 or TRBV6-3 to TRBJ2-7; a weak D match, TRBD1 (6 bases). CDR1 is MNHEY and CDR2 is SVGEGT in the germline V gene. This CDR3 has 16 amino acids. Trimming left V 5 bases short and J 1 base short, with 18 bases between.

The J gene is TRBJ1-3, the V gene TRBV4-1, with D possibly TRBD1 on 6 matching bases. This CDR3 is 19 amino acids long. Germline V CDR1 and CDR2: MGHRA, YSYEKL. Trimming cost V 3 bases and J 0 bases, with 21 bases left between them. Written as DNA, the CDR3 is TGCGCCAGCAGCCAGGGACACTTTGGCTCTTGGCTCTCTGGAAACACCATATATTTT. This sequence encodes CASSQGHFGSWLSGNTIYF.

The chain recombines TRBV5-1 with TRBJ2-7, with 12 bases identical to TRBD2. This CDR3 spans 15 amino acids. V shed 1 base, J shed 7 bases, and the junction held 6 bases outside the gene matches. Germline V gene data show CDR1 as SGHRS and CDR2 as YFSETQ. The CDR3 here is CASSLRLAGAGEQYF. In DNA, the CDR3 is TGCGCCAGCAGCTTGAGACTAGCGGGAGCGGGGGAGCAGTACTTC. Drawing the rest from reference TRBV5-1 and TRBJ2-7, the complete variable domain is KAGVTQTPRYLIKTRGQQVTLSCSPISGHRSVSWYQQTPGQGLQFLFEYFSETQRNKGNFPGRFSGRQFSNSRSEMNVSTLELGDSALYLCASSLRLAGAGEQYFGPGTRLTVT.

This clonotype appeared many times. The rearrangement joins TRBV20-1 to TRBJ2-1; D ambiguous. The CDR3 consists of 11 residues. Germline-derived CDR1 and CDR2 are DFQATT and SNEGSKA (reference sequence). V was shortened by 3 bases and J by 5 bases, with 5 bases between the two germline ends. The CDR3 reads CSASPHNEQFF. The DNA of the CDR3 is TGCAGTGCTAGTCCCCACAATGAGCAGTTCTTC.

The table lists this clonotype with a few counts. The gene calls are TRBV12-3 or TRBV12-4 and TRBJ2-2; D gene ambiguous. Trimming removed 6 bases from V and 5 bases from J, with 13 bases in between. The CDR3 runs to 14 residues. As DNA, the CDR3 is TGTGCCAGCAGCCCGGCTATAGAGACCGGGGAGCTGTTTTTT. Translated: CASSPAIETGELFF.

The DNA of the CDR3 is TGTGCCAGCAGCTTAGGAAGTGGCAAAAGCTCCTACGAGCAGTACTTC. This codes for CASSLGSGKSSYEQYF. The rearrangement links TRBV7-9 to TRBJ2-7; no clear D. CDR3 length: 16 amino acids. Trimming pared 1 base from V and 0 bases from J, leaving 13 bases between. CDR1 is SEHNR and CDR2 is FQNEAQ in the germline V gene (reference sequence).

The chain employs TRBV29-1 and TRBJ1-5; D is undetermined. In germline, CDR1 is SQVTM, CDR2 ANQGSEA. Trimming pared 3 bases from V and 3 bases from J, leaving 12 bases between. The CDR3 consists of 14 residues. CDR3 bases: TGCAGCGTTGATATGATTAGAGCCAATCAGCCCCAGCATTTT. This sequence encodes CSVDMIRANQPQHF. Variable domain in full (rest from reference TRBV29-1 and TRBJ1-5): SAVISQKPSRDICQRGTSLTIQCQVDSQVTMMFWYRQQPGQSLTLIATANQGSEATYESGFVIDKFPISRPNLTFSTLTVSNMSPEDSSIYLCSVDMIRANQPQHFGDGTRLSIL.

This clonotype was observed a handful of times. The V and J genes are TRBV4-2 and TRBJ2-2; a weak D match, TRBD2 (6 bases). Germline V gene data show CDR1 as LGHNA and CDR2 as YNFKEQ. The CDR3 spans 15 residues. With 4 bases removed from V and 1 base from J, the gap between germline ends came to 10 bases. CDR3 region: CASSPLARNTGELFF. CDR3 DNA: TGTGCCAGCAGCCCGCTAGCGCGGAACACCGGGGAGCTGTTTTTT.

The chain has TRBV11-2 and TRBJ2-1; 14 bases map to TRBD2. CDR3 length: 19 residues. J gave up 3 bases and V 1 base, and 8 bases lay outside the gene matches. CDR1 and CDR2 (germline): SGHAT, FQNNGV. In DNA form, the CDR3 reads TGTGCCAGCAGCTTAGTGGGGACTAGCGGGAGCCTTCTCTACAATGAGCAGTTCTTC. The encoded protein is CASSLVGTSGSLLYNEQFF.